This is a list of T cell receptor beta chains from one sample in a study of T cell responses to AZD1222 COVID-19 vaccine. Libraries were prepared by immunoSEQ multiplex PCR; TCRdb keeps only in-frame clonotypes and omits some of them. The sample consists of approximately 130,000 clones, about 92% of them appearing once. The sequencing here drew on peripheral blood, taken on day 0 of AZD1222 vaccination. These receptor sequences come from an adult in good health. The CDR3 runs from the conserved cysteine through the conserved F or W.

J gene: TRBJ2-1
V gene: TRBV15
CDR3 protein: CATSREIVTSGVNEQFF

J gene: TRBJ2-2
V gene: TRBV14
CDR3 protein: CASSQDSGRATGELFF

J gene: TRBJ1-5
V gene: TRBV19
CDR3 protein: CASRTRDYNQPQHF

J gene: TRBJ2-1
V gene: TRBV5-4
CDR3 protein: CASSFTGDRYNEQFF

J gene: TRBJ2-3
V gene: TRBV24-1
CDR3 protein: CATSDLGIEGADTQYF

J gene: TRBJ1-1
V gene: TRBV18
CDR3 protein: CASSPPRRGGMNTEAFF

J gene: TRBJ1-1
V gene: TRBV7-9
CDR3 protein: CASSPKGQVGGTEAFF

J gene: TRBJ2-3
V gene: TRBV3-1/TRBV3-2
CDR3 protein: CASSQVVDTQYF

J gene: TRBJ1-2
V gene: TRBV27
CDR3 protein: CASSAMGQIGYTF

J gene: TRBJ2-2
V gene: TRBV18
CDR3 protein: CASSPVAGFRGELFF

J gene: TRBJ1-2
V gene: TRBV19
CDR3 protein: CASSRQSYYGYTF

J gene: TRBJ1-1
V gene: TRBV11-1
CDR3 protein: CASSLFQGTNTEAFF

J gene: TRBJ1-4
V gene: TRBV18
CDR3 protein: CASSETRAGLNEKLFF

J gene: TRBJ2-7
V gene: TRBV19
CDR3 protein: CASSNPGTSGIFSYEQYF

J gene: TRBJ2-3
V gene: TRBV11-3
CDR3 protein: CASSLGGSTDTQYF

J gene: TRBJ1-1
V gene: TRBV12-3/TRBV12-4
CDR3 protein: CASSFIHTEAFF

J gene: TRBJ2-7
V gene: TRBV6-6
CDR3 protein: CASSYQGGAYEQYF

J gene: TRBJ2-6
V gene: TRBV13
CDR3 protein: CASSSLVSGANVLTF

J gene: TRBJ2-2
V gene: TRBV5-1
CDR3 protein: CASSPGTSGKITGELFF

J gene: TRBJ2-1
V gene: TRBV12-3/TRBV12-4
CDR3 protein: CASSRGQNEQFF

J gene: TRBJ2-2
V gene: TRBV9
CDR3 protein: CASSVGLAGFTGELFF

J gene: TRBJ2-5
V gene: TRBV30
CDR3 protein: CAWSVRGTGETQYF

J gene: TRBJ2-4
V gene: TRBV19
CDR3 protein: CASRVRGATKNIQYF

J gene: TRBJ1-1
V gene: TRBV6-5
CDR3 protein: CASSYRPNTEAFF

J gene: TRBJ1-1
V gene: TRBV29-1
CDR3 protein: CTGKGSTEAFF

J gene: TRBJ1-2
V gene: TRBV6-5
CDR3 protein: CASSPGHGYTF

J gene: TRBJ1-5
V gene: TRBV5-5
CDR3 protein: CASTPGGTGTHQPQHF

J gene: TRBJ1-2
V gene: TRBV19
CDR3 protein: CASTPSTGSWGYTF

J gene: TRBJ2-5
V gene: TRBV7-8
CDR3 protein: CASSQGLGEKYF

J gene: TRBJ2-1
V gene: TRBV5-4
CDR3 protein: CASSFGTGSYNEQFF

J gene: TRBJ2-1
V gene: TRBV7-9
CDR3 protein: CASSRDLSYNEQFF

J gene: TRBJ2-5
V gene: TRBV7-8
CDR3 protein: CASSSHPREDYEETQYF

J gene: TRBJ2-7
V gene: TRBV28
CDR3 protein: CASSFGSSYEQYF

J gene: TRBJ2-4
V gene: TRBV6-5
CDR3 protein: CASKGGLAKNIQYF

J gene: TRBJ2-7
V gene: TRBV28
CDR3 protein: CASSLGQGGEQYF

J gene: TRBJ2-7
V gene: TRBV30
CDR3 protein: CAWAAESGQASLEQYF

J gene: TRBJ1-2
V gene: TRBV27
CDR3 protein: CASSWEGNYGYTF

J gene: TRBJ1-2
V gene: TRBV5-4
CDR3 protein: CASSAFEVRVVYTF

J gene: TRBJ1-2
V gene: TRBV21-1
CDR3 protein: CASSKVYRVAFYGYTF

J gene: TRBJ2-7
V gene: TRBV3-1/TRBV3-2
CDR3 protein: CASSQLSPYEQYF

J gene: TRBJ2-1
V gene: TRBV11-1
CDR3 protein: CASSLGVHNEQFF

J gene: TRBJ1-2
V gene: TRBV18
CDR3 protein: CASSQGYGYTF

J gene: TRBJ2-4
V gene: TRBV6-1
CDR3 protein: CASSEKGQGRRYF

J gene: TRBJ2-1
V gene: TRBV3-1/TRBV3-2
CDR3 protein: CASSPRTRNEQFF

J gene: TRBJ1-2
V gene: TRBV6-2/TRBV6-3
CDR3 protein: CASSFWGARGYTF